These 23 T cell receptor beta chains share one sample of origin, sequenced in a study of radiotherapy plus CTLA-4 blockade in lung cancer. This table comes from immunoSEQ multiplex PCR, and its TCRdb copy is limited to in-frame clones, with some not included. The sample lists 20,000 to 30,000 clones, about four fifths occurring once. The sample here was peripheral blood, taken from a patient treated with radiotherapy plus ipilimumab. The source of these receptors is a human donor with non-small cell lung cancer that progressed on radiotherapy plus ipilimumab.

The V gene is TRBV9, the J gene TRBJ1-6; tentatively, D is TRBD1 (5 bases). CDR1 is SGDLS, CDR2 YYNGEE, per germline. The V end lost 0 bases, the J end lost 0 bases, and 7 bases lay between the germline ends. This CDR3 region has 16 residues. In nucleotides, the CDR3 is TGTGCCAGCAGCGTAGGACAGAGCTCCTATAATTCACCCCTCCACTTT. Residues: CASSVGQSSYNSPLHF.

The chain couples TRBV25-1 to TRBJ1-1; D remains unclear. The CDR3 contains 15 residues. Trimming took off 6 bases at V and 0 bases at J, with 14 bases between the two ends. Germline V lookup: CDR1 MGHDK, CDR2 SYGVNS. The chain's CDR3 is CASSDSGSVNTEAFF. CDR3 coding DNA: TGTGCCAGCAGCGACTCGGGGTCCGTGAACACTGAAGCTTTCTTT.

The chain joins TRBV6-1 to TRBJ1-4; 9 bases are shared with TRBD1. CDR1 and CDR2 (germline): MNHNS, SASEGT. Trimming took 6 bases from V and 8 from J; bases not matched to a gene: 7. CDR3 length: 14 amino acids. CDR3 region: CASRRGQGEEKLFF. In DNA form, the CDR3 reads TGTGCCAGCAGGAGGGGACAGGGAGAAGAAAAACTGTTTTTT.

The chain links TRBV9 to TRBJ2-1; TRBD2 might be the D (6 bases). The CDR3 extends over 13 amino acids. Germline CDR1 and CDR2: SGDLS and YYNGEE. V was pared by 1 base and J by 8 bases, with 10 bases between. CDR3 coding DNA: TGTGCCAGCAGCGTAAGGGGAGGCGATGAGCAGTTCTTC. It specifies CASSVRGGDEQFF. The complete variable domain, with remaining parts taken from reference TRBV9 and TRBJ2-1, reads DSGVTQTPKHLITATGQRVTLRCSPRSGDLSVYWYQQSLDQGLQFLIQYYNGEERAKGNILERFSAQQFPDLHSELNLSSLELGDSALYFCASSVRGGDEQFFGPGTRLTVL.

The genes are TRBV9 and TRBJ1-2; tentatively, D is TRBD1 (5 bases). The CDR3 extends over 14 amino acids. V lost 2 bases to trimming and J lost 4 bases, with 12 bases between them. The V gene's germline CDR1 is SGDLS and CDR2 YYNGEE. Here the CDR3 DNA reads TGTGCCAGCAGCGTTGACGACAGTGTCTATGGCTACACCTTC. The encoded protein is CASSVDDSVYGYTF.

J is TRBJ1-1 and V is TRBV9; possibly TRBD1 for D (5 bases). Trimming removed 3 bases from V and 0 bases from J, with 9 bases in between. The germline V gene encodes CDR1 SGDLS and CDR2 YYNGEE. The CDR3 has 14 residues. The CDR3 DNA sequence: TGTGCCAGCAGCGAGGGACGGCTGAACACTGAAGCTTTCTTT. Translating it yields CASSEGRLNTEAFF.

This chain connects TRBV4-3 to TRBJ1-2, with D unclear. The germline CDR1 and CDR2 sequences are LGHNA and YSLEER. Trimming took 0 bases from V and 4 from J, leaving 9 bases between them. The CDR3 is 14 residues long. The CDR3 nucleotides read TGCGCCAGCAGCCAAGAACGGTCTTCCTATGGCTACACCTTC. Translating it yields CASSQERSSYGYTF.

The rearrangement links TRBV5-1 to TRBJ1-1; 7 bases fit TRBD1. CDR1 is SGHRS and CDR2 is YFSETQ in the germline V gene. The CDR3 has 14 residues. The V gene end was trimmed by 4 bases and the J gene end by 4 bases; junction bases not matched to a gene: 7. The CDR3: CASSPGTEGTEAFF. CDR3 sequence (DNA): TGCGCCAGCAGCCCCGGGACAGAGGGCACTGAAGCTTTCTTT.

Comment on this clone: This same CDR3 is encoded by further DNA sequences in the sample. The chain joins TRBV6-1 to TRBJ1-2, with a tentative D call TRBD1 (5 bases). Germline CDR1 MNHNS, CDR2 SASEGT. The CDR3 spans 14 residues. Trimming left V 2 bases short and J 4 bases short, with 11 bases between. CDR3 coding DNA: TGTGCCAGCAGTGAAAGGGGACCCTTCTATGGCTACACCTTC. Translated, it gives CASSERGPFYGYTF.

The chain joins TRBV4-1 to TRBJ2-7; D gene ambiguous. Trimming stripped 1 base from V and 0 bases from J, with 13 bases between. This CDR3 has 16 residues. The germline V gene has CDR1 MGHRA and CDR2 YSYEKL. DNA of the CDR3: TGCGCCAGCAGCCAAGGTTCGCCTCCCCGCTCCTACGAGCAGTACTTC. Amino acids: CASSQGSPPRSYEQYF.

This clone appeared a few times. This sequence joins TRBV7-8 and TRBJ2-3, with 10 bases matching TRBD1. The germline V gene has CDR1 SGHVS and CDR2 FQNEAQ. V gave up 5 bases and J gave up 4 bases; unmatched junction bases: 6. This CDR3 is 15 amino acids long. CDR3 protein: CASSATGTGADTQYF. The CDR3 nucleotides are TGTGCCAGCAGCGCGACCGGGACAGGGGCAGATACGCAGTATTTT.

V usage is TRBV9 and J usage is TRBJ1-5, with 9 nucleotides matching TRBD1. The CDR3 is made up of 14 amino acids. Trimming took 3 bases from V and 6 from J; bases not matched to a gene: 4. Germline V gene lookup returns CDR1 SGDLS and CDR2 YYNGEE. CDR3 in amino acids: CASSGTGESQPQHF. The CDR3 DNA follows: TGTGCCAGCAGCGGGACAGGGGAAAGTCAGCCCCAGCATTTT.

The CDR3 loop is CASSPRDLTYEQYF. The CDR3 DNA sequence: TGTGCCAGCTCCCCACGGGATCTAACCTACGAGCAGTACTTC. This chain connects TRBV28 to TRBJ2-7; D is perhaps TRBD2 (5 bases). Trimming pared 8 bases from V and 2 bases from J, leaving 16 bases between. The CDR3 runs 14 residues. The germline V gene has CDR1 MDHEN and CDR2 SYDVKM.

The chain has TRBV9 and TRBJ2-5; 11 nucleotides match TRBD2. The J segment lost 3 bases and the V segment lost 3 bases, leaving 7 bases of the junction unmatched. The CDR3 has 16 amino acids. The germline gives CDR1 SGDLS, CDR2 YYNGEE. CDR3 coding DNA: TGTGCCAGCAGCGCCTCCGAGACTAGCGGGGAAGAGACCCAGTACTTC. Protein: CASSASETSGEETQYF. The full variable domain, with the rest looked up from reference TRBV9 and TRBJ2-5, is DSGVTQTPKHLITATGQRVTLRCSPRSGDLSVYWYQQSLDQGLQFLIQYYNGEERAKGNILERFSAQQFPDLHSELNLSSLELGDSALYFCASSASETSGEETQYFGPGTRLLVL.

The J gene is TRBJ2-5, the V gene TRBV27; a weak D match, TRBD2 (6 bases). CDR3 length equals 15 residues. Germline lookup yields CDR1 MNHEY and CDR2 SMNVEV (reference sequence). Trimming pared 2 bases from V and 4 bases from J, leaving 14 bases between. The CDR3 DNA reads TGTGCCAGCAGTTTAATCTCGGGAGTCAGAGAGACCCAGTACTTC. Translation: CASSLISGVRETQYF.

Here the CDR3 reads CASSFGGNEQFF. The CDR3 DNA is TGCGCCAGCAGCTTTGGTGGCAATGAGCAGTTCTTC. This chain connects TRBV5-1 to TRBJ2-1; D is ambiguous. Trimming took 2 bases from V and 6 from J, leaving 6 bases between them. Germline-derived CDR1 and CDR2 are SGHRS and YFSETQ. This CDR3 is 12 amino acids long.

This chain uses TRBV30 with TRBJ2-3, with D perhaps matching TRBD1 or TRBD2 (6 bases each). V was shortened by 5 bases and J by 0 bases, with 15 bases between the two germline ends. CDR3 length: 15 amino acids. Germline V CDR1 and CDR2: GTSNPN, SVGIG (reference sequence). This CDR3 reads CAWGTQGTSTDTQYF. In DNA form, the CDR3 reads TGTGCCTGGGGAACTCAGGGGACTAGCACAGATACGCAGTATTTT. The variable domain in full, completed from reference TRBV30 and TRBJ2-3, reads SQTIHQWPATLVQPVGSPLSLECTVEGTSNPNLYWYRQAAGRGLQLLFYSVGIGQISSEVPQNLSASRPQDRQFILSSKKLLLSDSGFYLCAWGTQGTSTDTQYFGPGTRLTVL.

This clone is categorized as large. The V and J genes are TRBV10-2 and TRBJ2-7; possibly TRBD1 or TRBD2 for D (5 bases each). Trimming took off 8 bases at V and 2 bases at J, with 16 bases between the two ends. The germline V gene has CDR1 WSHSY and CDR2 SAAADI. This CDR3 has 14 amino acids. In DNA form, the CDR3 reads TGCGCCAGCCAAAGAGGGGACGGGACCTACGAGCAGTACTTC. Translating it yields CASQRGDGTYEQYF.

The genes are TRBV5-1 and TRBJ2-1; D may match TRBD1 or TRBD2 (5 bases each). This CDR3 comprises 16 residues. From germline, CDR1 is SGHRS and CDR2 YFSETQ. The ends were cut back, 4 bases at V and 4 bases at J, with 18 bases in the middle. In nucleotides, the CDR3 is TGCGCCAGCAGCCTCCCCGGGACGGATCTTTACAATGAGCAGTTCTTC. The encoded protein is CASSLPGTDLYNEQFF.

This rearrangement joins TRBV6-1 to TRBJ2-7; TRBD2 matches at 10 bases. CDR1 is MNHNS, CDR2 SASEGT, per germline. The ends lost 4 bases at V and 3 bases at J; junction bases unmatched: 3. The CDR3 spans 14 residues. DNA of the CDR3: TGTGCCAGCAGTGGTAGCGGGGGGCGCTACGAGCAGTACTTC. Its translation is CASSGSGGRYEQYF.

In DNA form, the CDR3 reads TGTGCCAGCAGTGGGCCTGGAAACACCATATATTTT. This sequence encodes CASSGPGNTIYF. The J gene is TRBJ1-3, the V gene TRBV2; D is uncertain. Germline lookup yields CDR1 SNHLY and CDR2 FYNNEI. This CDR3 has 12 amino acids. Between the trimmed V and J ends, which lost 4 bases and 2 bases, there was a span of 3 bases. Full variable domain (rest looked up from reference TRBV2 and TRBJ1-3): EPEVTQTPSHQVTQMGQEVILRCVPISNHLYFYWYRQILGQKVEFLVSFYNNEISEKSEIFDDQFSVERPDGSNFTLKIRSTKLEDSAMYFCASSGPGNTIYFGEGSWLTVV.

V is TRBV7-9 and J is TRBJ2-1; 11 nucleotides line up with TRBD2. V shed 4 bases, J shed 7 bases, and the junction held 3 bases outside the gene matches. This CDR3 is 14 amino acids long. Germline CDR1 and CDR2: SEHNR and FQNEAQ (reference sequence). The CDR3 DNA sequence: TGTGCCAGCAGCTCGACTAGCGGGACAAATGAGCAGTTCTTC. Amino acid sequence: CASSSTSGTNEQFF.

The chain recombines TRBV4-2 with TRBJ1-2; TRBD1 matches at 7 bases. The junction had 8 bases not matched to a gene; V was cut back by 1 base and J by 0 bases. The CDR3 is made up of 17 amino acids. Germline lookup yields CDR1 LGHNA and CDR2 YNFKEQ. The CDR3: CASSQGVRQGANYGYTF. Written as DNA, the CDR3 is TGTGCCAGCAGCCAAGGGGTGAGACAGGGAGCTAACTATGGCTACACCTTC.